The 9 T cell receptor beta chains below come from one sample, sequenced in a study of shared clonotypes between healthy human individuals (dated by TCRdb to between 2020 and 2021). The library was prepared using the immunoSEQ multiplex PCR assay. As stored in TCRdb, this immuneACCESS dataset retains in-frame rearrangements with V and J assigned. A fraction of the clones does not appear; measured against another copy, unresolved V genes explain less than half of the discrepancy, and the remainder lacks a known reason. The sample records about 2 million clones, 85% to 95% of which are singletons. The ten largest account for under 0.15% of the sample. Sequences were obtained from naive CD4+ T cells sorted from blood. The cell subset or site tag for this specimen amounts to: CD45RA+ positively selected. The source is a man younger than 35 in good health.

V is TRBV6-5 and J is TRBJ1-3; the D gene is possibly TRBD1 (5 bases). Trimming took 5 bases from V and 3 from J, leaving 8 bases between them. Germline CDR1 and CDR2: MNHEY and SVGAGI. This CDR3 contains 13 residues. Here the CDR3 DNA reads TGTGCCAGCAGTGGGACCAGTGGAAACACCATATATTTT. Translation gives CASSGTSGNTIYF.

The chain carries TRBV4-3 and TRBJ2-3; D is possibly TRBD1 (6 bases). This CDR3 is built from 15 residues. Germline V lookup: CDR1 LGHNA, CDR2 YSLEER. V was trimmed by 0 bases and J by 2 bases, leaving 9 bases between them. CDR3 DNA: TGCGCCAGCAGCCAAGATCGACAGGACACAGATACGCAGTATTTT. It encodes CASSQDRQDTDTQYF.

Points on this clone: Other DNA sequences within the sample encode an identical CDR3. The genes are TRBV2 and TRBJ1-5; 9 bases fit TRBD1. Trimming removed 3 bases from V and 2 bases from J; junction bases left unmatched: 2. Germline loops: CDR1 SNHLY, CDR2 FYNNEI. There are 15 residues in the CDR3. The CDR3 reads CASSEDRGGNQPQHF. CDR3 nucleotide sequence: TGTGCCAGCAGTGAGGACAGGGGAGGCAATCAGCCCCAGCATTTT.

This clone appeared once. The J gene is TRBJ2-2, the V gene TRBV2, with D possibly matching TRBD1 (6 bases). From germline, CDR1 is SNHLY and CDR2 FYNNEI. The CDR3 runs 14 residues. Between the trimmed V and J ends, which lost 8 bases and 5 bases, there was a span of 15 bases. The CDR3 DNA reads TGTGCCAGCGCTCCCGGGACAAAAACCGGGGAGCTGTTTTTT. Its translation is CASAPGTKTGELFF.

On this clone itself: Different DNA sequences within this sample yield the same CDR3. This chain links TRBV19 with TRBJ1-5; tentatively, D is TRBD1 (5 bases). The CDR3 covers 14 residues. The germline gives CDR1 LNHDA, CDR2 SQIVND (reference sequence). With 7 bases removed from V and 2 bases from J, the gap between germline ends came to 12 bases. For the CDR3, the DNA is TGTGCCAGTAACCAGGGTGTCGGCAATCAGCCCCAGCATTTT. Translated, it gives CASNQGVGNQPQHF.

V usage is TRBV2 and J usage is TRBJ1-1, with D uncertain. The germline gives CDR1 SNHLY, CDR2 FYNNEI. Trimming cost V 4 bases and J 5 bases, with 11 bases left between them. This CDR3 region has 13 residues. The CDR3 region is CASSADLRTEAFF. For the CDR3, the DNA is TGTGCCAGCAGTGCGGACCTGAGAACTGAAGCTTTCTTT. Full variable domain (remainder filled in from reference TRBV2 and TRBJ1-1): EPEVTQTPSHQVTQMGQEVILRCVPISNHLYFYWYRQILGQKVEFLVSFYNNEISEKSEIFDDQFSVERPDGSNFTLKIRSTKLEDSAMYFCASSADLRTEAFFGQGTRLTVV.

Concerning this clone itself: This sequence may be a read error, since a much larger clone differs from it by one base. The chain couples TRBV7-8 to TRBJ2-5, with D uncertain. CDR1 is SGHVS and CDR2 is FQNEAQ in the germline V gene. The CDR3 loop spans 12 amino acids. V was pared by 0 bases and J by 1 base, with 0 bases between. DNA of the CDR3: TGTGCCAGCAGCTTAGCCCAAGAGACCCAGTACTTC. Translating it yields CASSLAQETQYF.

The chain links TRBV25-1 to TRBJ2-6; D unclear. Germline CDR1 is MGHDK and CDR2 is SYGVNS. CDR3 length: 13 residues. The V and J ends lost 5 bases and 2 bases respectively, with 4 bases between them. CDR3 in DNA: TGTGCCAGCAGTTTCCCTGGGGCCAACGTCCTGACTTTC. Residues: CASSFPGANVLTF.

The chain is built from TRBV30 and TRBJ1-4; 7 bases align to TRBD1. Germline V gives CDR1 GTSNPN, CDR2 SVGIG (reference sequence). Trimming at V came to 7 bases and at J to 4 bases, leaving 6 bases not matched to a gene. The CDR3 is 13 residues long. CDR3 bases: TGTGCCTACACAGGGGCGGTTAATGAAAAACTGTTTTTT. Translating gives CAYTGAVNEKLFF.